What follows describes a single T cell receptor beta chain. Only in-frame clones appear in the TCRdb table, and some are missing; sequencing was by immunoSEQ multiplex PCR. The sample lists about 200,000 clones, around 80% occurring once. This entry is derived from a study of blood T cell repertoires in COVID-19. About the research overall: T cells, B-cell-depleted T cells, or PBMCs provided the cDNA or gDNA that served as material.

The length of the CDR3 is 18 residues. The germline V gene encodes CDR1 SEHNR and CDR2 FQNEAQ (reference sequence). The V segment lost 0 bases and the J segment 1 base; nucleotides outside the gene matches: 8. The chain recombines TRBV7-9 with TRBJ2-1, with 8 nucleotides matching TRBD1. Sequences were obtained from peripheral blood. The receptor was derived from a man aged 45-60 years who had recovered from COVID-19. The CDR3 bases are TGTGCCAGCAGCTTAGCGTTGGGACAGGCTAGTTCCTACAATGAGCAGTTCTTC. Translating it yields CASSLALGQASSYNEQFF.